In its sample, the clone carrying this TCR beta chain was seen many times. V lost 4 bases, J lost 5 bases, and 5 bases stayed unmatched. The CDR3 extends over 13 amino acids. The sample comes from a study of response to subunit inactivated influenza vaccine. MiXCR, run by TCRdb on the RT-PCR reads, gives a single entry per CDR3 protein. The repertoire holds about 500,000 distinct CDR3 sequences, with 10% to 15% as singletons. This sequence originates from a middle-aged man who received an inactivated influenza vaccine. The material was PBMCs from blood, obtained 35 to 45 days after vaccination. The rearrangement joins TRBV12-3 or TRBV12-4 to TRBJ2-7; 7 nucleotides align to TRBD1. The DNA for the CDR3 is TGTGCCAGCAGTTCCGGACAGGTGGACGAGCAGTACTTC. Translation gives CASSSGQVDEQYF.